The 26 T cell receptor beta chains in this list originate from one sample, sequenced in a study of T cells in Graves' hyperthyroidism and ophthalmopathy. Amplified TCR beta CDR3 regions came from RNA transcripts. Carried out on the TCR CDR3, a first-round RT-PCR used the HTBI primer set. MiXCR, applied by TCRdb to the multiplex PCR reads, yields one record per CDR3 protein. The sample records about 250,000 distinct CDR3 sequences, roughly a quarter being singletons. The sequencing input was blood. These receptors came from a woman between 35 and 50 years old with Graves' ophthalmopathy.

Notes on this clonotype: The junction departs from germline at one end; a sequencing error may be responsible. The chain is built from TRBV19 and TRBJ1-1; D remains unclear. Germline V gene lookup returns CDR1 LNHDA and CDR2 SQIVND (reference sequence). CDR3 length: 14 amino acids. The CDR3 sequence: CASSVVGANTEACF. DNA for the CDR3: TGTGCCAGTAGTGTGGTGGGCGCGAACACTGAAGCTTGCTTT.

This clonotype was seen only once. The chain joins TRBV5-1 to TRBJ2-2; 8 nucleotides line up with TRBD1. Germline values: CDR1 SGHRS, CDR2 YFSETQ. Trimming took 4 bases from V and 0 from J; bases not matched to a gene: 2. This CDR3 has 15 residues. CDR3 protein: CASSAGGANTGELFF. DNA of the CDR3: TGCGCCAGCAGCGCAGGGGGCGCGAACACCGGGGAGCTGTTTTTT.

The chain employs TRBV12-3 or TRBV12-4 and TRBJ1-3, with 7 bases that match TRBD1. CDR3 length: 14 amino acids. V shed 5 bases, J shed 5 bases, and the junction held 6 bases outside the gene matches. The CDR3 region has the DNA TGTGCCAGCAGTCTGACAGGGAGGAGAAACACCATATATTTT. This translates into CASSLTGRRNTIYF.

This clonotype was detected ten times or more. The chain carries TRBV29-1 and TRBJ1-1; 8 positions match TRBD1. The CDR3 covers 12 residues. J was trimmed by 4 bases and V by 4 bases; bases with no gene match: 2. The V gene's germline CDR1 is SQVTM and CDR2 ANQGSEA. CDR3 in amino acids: CSVGQGPTEAFF. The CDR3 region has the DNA TGCAGCGTTGGACAGGGGCCCACTGAAGCTTTCTTT.

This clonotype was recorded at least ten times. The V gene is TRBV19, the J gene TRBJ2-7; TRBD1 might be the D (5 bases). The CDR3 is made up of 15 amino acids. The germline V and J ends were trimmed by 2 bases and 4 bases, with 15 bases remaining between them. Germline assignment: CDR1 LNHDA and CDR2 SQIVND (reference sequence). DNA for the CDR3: TGTGCCAGTAGTATACTCCCAGGGAAAGGATACGAGCAGTACTTC. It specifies CASSILPGKGYEQYF.

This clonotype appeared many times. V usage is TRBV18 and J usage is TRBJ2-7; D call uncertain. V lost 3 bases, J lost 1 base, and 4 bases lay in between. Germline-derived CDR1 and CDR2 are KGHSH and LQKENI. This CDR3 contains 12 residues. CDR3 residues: CASSPESYEQYF. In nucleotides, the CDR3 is TGTGCCAGCTCACCGGAGTCCTACGAGCAGTACTTC.

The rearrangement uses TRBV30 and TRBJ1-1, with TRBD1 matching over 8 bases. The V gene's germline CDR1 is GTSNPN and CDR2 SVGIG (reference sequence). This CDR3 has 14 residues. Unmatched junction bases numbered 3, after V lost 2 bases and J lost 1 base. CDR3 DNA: TGTGCCTGGAGTCATGGGACAGGGAACACTGAAGCTTTCTTT. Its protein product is CAWSHGTGNTEAFF.

CDR3 bases: TGTGCCAGTAGTAAGAGGGGGCCCTACGAGCAGTACTTC. Its protein is CASSKRGPYEQYF. The rearrangement links TRBV30 to TRBJ2-7; 7 bases are a match to TRBD1. J was trimmed by 2 bases and V by 8 bases; bases with no gene match: 9. Per the germline V gene, CDR1 is GTSNPN and CDR2 is SVGIG (reference sequence). The CDR3 covers 13 residues. The full variable domain, in which reference TRBV30 and TRBJ2-7 provide the parts outside the CDR3, is SQTIHQWPATLVQPVGSPLSLECTVEGTSNPNLYWYRQAAGRGLQLLFYSVGIGQISSEVPQNLSASRPQDRQFILSSKKLLLSDSGFYLCASSKRGPYEQYFGPGTRLTVT.

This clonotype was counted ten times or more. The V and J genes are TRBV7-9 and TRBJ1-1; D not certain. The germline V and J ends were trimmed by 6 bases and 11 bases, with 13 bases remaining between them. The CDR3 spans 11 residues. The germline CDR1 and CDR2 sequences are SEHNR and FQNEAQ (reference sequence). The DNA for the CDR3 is TGTGCCAGCAGTTCGGGATACGGGGCTTTCTTT. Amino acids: CASSSGYGAFF.

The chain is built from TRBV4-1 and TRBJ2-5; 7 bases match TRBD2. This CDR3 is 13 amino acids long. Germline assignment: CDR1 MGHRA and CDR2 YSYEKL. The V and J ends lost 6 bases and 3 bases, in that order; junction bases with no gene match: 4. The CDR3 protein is CASRRTSEETQYF. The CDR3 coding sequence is TGCGCCAGCAGACGCACTAGCGAAGAGACCCAGTACTTC.

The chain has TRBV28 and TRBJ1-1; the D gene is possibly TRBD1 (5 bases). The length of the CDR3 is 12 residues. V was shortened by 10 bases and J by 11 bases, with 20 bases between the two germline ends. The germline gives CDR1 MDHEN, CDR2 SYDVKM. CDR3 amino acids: CATHREGFNAFF. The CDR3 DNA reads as TGTGCCACCCACCGGGAGGGGTTCAATGCTTTCTTT. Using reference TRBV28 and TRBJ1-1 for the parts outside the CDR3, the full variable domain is DVKVTQSSRYLVKRTGEKVFLECVQDMDHENMFWYRQDPGLGLRLIYFSYDVKMKEKGDIPEGYSVSREKKERFSLILESASTNQTSMYLCATHREGFNAFFGQGTRLTVV.

The CDR3 loop reads CASSEDGTNQPQHF. CDR3 DNA: TGTGCCAGCAGTGAGGACGGGACTAATCAGCCCCAGCATTTT. This chain links TRBV6-4 with TRBJ1-5, with a weak D call TRBD1 (5 bases). The CDR3 is made up of 14 amino acids. V lost 3 bases to trimming and J lost 4 bases, with 10 bases between them. CDR1 MRHNA and CDR2 SNTAGT come from the germline V gene.

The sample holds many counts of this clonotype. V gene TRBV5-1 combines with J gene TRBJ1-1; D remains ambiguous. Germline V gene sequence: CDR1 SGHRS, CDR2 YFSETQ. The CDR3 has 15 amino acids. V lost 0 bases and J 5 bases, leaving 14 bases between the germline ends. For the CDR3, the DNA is TGCGCCAGCAGCTTGGACCCGAGGGCGGAAACTGAAGCTTTCTTT. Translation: CASSLDPRAETEAFF. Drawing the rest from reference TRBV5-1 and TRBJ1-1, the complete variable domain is KAGVTQTPRYLIKTRGQQVTLSCSPISGHRSVSWYQQTPGQGLQFLFEYFSETQRNKGNFPGRFSGRQFSNSRSEMNVSTLELGDSALYLCASSLDPRAETEAFFGQGTRLTVV.

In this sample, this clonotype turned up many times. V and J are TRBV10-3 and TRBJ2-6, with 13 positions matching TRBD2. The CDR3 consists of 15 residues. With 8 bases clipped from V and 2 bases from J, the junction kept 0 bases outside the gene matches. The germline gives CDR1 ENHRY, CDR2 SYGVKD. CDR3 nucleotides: TGTGCCATCGGACTAGCGGGAGCTGGGGCCAACGTCCTGACTTTC. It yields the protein CAIGLAGAGANVLTF.

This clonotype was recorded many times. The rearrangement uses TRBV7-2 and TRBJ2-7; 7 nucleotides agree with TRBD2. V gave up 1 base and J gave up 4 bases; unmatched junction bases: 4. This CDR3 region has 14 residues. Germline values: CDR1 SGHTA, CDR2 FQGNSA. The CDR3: CASSLGGRSYEQYF. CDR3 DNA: TGTGCCAGCAGCTTAGGCGGGAGAAGTTACGAGCAGTACTTC.

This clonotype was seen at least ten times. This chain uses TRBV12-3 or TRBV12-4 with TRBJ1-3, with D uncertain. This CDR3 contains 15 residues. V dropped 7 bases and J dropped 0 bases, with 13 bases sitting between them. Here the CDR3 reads CASTGGLFSGNTIYF. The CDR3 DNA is TGTGCCAGCACCGGTGGACTGTTCTCTGGAAACACCATATATTTT.

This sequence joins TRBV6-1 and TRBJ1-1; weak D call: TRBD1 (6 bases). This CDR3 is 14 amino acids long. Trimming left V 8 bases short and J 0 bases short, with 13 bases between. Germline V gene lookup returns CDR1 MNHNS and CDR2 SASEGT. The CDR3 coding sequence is TGTGCCAGCGTGGGACATCCCATGAACACTGAAGCTTTCTTT. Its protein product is CASVGHPMNTEAFF.

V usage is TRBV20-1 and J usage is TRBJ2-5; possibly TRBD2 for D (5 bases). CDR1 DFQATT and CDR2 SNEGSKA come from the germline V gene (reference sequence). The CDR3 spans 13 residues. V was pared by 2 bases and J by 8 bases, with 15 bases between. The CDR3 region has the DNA TGCAGTGCTAGACACCTGAGCGAGGGAACCCAGTACTTC. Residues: CSARHLSEGTQYF.

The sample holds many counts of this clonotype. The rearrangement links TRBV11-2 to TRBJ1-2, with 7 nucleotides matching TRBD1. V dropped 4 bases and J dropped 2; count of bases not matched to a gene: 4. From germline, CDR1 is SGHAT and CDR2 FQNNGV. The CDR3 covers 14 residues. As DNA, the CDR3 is TGTGCCAGCAGCTCCTTGGACAGGAACTATGGCTACACCTTC. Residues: CASSSLDRNYGYTF.

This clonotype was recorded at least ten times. CDR3 bases: TGTGCCAGCAGCCAGTGGAGCAGGGGCTACACCTTC. This encodes CASSQWSRGYTF. This chain joins TRBV14 and TRBJ1-2; D is unresolved. V was cut by 3 bases and J by 8 bases, with 10 bases left in between. The length of the CDR3 is 12 residues. Germline CDR1 SGHDN, CDR2 FVKESK.

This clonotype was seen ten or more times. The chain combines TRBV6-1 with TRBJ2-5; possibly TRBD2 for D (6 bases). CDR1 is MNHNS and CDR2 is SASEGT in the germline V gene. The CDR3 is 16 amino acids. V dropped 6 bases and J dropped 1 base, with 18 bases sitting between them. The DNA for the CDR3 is TGTGCCAGCAGCCGAGGAGGGATGGTAGCCCAAGAGACCCAGTACTTC. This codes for CASSRGGMVAQETQYF.

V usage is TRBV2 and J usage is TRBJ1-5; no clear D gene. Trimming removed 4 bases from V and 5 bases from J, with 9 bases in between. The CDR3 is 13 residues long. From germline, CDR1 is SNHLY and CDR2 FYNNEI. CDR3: CASSVDRDQPQHF. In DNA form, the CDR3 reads TGTGCCAGCAGTGTAGATAGGGATCAGCCCCAGCATTTT.

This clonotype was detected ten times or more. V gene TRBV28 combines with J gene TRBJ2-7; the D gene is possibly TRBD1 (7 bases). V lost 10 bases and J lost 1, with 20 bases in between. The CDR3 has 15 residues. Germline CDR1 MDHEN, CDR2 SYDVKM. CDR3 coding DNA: TGTGCCACCCGGCCGGGGGACAGACCTTCCTACGAGCAGTACTTC. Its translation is CATRPGDRPSYEQYF.

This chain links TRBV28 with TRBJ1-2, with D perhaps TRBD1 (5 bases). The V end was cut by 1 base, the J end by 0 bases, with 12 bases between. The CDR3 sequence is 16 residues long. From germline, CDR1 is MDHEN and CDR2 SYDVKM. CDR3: CASSLSGRGSNYGYTF. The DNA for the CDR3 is TGTGCCAGCAGTTTATCTGGAAGGGGATCTAACTATGGCTACACCTTC.

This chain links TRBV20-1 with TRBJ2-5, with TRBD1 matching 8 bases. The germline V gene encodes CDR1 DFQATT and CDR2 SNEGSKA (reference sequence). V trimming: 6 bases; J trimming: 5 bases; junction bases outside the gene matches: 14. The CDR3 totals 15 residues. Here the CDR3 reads CSAPPTTGVIETQYF. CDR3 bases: TGCAGTGCCCCACCGACGACAGGGGTAATCGAGACCCAGTACTTC.

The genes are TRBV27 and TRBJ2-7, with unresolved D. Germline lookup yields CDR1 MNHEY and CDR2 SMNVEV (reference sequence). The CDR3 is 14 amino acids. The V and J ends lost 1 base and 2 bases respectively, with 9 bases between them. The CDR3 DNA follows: TGTGCCAGCAGTTTATATGCGACCGCCTACGAGCAGTACTTC. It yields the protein CASSLYATAYEQYF.